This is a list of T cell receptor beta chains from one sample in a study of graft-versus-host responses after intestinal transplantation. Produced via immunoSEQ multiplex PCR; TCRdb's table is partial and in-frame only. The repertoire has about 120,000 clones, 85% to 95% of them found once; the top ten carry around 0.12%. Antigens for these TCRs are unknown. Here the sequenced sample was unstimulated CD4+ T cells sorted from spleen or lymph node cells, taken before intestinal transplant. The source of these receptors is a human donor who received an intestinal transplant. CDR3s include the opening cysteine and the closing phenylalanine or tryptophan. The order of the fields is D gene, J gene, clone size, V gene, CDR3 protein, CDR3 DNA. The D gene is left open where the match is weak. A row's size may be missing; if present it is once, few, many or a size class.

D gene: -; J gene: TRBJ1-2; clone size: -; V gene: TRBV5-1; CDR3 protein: CASSLGGYGYTF; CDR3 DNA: TGCGCCAGCAGCTTAGGGGGCTATGGCTACACCTTC
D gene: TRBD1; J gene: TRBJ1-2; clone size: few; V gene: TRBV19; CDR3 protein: CASREPGQGNNGYTF; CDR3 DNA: TGTGCCAGTAGGGAACCGGGACAGGGGAATAATGGCTACACCTTC
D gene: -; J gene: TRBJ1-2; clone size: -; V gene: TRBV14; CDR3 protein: CASSRDLGHGYTF; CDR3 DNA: TGTGCCAGCAGCCGAGATCTTGGGCATGGCTACACCTTC
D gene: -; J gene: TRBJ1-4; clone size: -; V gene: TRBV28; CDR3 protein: CASKKSRAGEKLFF; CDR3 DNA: TGTGCCAGCAAGAAGTCCAGGGCAGGTGAAAAACTGTTTTTT
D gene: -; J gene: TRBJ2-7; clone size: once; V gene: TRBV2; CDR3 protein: CASRVSRDITYEQYF; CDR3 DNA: TGTGCCAGCAGGGTTTCCCGGGACATTACCTACGAGCAGTACTTC
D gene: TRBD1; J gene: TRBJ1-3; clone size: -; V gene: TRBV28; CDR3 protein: CASRPQGAVGNTIYF; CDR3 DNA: TGTGCCAGCAGGCCCCAGGGGGCTGTGGGAAACACCATATATTTT
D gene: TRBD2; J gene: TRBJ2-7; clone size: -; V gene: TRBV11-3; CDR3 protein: CASSLGGTRDEQYF; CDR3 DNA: TGTGCCAGCAGCTTAGGAGGGACTAGGGACGAGCAGTACTTC
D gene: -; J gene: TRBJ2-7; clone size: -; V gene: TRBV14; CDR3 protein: CASSQDVGATSYEQYF; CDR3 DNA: TGTGCCAGCAGCCAAGATGTGGGGGCGACGTCCTACGAGCAGTACTTC
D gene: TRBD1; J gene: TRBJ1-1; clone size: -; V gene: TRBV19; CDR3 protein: CASSIGVSGTGGNTEAFF; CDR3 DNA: TGTGCCAGTAGTATAGGGGTCTCGGGGACAGGGGGGAACACTGAAGCTTTCTTT
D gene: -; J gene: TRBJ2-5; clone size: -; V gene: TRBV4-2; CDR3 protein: CASGRQQETQYF; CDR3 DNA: TGTGCCAGCGGGAGGCAGCAAGAGACCCAGTACTTC
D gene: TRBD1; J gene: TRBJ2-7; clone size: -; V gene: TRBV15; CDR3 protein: CATSRAGTGGYEQYF; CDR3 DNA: TGTGCCACCAGCAGAGCCGGGACAGGGGGCTACGAGCAGTACTTC
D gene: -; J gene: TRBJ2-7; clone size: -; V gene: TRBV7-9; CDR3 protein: CASSLMSGVGPYAQYF; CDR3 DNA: TGTGCCAGCAGCTTAATGTCAGGGGTAGGACCCTACGCGCAGTACTTC
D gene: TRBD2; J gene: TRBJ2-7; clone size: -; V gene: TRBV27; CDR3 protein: CASRPSGSLYEQYF; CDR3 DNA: TGTGCCAGCAGACCTAGCGGGAGTCTATATGAGCAGTACTTC
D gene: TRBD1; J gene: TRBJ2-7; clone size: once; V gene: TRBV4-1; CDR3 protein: CASSQAGQGVYEQYF; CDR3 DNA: TGCGCCAGCAGCCAAGCGGGACAGGGGGTCTACGAGCAGTACTTC
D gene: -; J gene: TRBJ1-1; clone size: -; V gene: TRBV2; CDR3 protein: CASSDGRAGDTEAFF; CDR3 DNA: TGTGCCAGCAGTGATGGGAGGGCGGGGGACACTGAAGCTTTCTTT
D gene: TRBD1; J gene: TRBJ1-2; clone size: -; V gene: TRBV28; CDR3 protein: CASSIGGAANYGYTF; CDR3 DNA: TGTGCCAGCAGCATAGGGGGCGCGGCTAACTATGGCTACACCTTC
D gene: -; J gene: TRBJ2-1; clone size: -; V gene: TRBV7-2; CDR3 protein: CASSLIWDNEQFF; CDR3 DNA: TGTGCCAGCAGCTTGATCTGGGACAATGAGCAGTTCTTC
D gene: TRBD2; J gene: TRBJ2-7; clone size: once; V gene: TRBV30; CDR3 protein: CAWSVETSVASQYF; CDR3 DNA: TGTGCCTGGAGTGTGGAGACTAGCGTTGCGTCGCAGTACTTC
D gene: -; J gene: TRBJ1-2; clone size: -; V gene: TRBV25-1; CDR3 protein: CASSEAGPLYGYTF; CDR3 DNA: TGTGCCAGCAGTGAAGCAGGGCCTCTCTATGGCTACACCTTC
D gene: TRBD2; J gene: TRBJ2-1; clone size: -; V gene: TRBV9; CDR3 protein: CASSVGGGSYNEQFF; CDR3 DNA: TGTGCCAGCAGCGTAGGGGGGGGCTCCTACAATGAGCAGTTCTTC
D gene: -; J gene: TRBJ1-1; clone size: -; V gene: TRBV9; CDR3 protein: CASSVELNTEAFF; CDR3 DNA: TGTGCCAGCAGCGTAGAATTAAACACTGAAGCTTTCTTT
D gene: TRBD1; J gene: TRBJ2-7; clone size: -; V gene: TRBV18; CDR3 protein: CASSPQQGAVHEQYF; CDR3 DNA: TGTGCCAGCTCACCACAACAGGGGGCGGTCCACGAGCAGTACTTC
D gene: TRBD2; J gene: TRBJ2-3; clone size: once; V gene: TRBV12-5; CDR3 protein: CASGLKRGSTDTQYF; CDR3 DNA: TGTGCTAGTGGTTTGAAGCGGGGGAGCACAGATACGCAGTATTTT
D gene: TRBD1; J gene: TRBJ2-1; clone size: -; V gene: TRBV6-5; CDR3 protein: CASSYRGGLVNEQFF; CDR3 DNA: TGTGCCAGCAGTTATAGAGGGGGCTTAGTAAATGAGCAGTTCTTC
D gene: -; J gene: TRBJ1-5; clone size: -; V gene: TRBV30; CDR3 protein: CAWSVERVRTAAQPQHF; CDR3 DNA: TGTGCCTGGAGTGTTGAACGGGTACGGACAGCCGCTCAGCCCCAGCATTTT
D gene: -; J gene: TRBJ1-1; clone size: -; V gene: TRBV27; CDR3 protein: CASSSPGMNTEAFF; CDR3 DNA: TGTGCCAGCAGCTCGCCCGGAATGAACACTGAAGCTTTCTTT
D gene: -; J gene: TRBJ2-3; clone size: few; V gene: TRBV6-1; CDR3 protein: CASSEGPFPSTDTQYF; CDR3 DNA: TGTGCCAGCAGTGAGGGGCCCTTCCCTAGCACAGATACGCAGTATTTT